Described below is a single TCR beta chain sequence and its context. Here immunoSEQ multiplex PCR was the method, and the copy in TCRdb shows in-frame clones only, minus some. The top ten clones hold around 2.6% of a sample with 200,000 to 300,000 clones, 87% of them seen once. Trimming removed 1 base from V and 2 bases from J, with 21 bases in between. This CDR3 has 19 amino acids. Germline V gene sequence: CDR1 SNHLY, CDR2 FYNNEI. Across over 20 US areas, participants ranged in age from about 18 to 100 years. This sample is part of a study of blood T cell repertoires in COVID-19. Overall study context: The cDNA or gDNA used as material had been derived from T cells, B-cell-depleted T cells, or PBMCs.

This sequence originates from a woman in her 30s with acute COVID-19. Sequenced sample: PBMCs or T cells enriched from blood (not recorded which). The V call is TRBV2, the J call TRBJ2-1; possible D gene TRBD2, 6 bases. CDR3 DNA: TGTGCCAGCAGTGAAGAGTATGGAGGGCGGCGATCTCCCTACAATGAGCAGTTCTTC. It translates to CASSEEYGGRRSPYNEQFF.